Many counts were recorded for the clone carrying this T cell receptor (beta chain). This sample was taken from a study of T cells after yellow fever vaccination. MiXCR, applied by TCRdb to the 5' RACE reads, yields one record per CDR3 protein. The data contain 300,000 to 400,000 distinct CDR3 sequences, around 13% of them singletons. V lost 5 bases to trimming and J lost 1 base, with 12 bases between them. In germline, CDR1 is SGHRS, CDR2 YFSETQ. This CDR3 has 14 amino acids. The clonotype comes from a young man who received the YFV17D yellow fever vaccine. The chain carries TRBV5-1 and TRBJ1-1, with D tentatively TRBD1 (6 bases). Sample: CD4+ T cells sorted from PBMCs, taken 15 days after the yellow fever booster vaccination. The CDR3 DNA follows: TGCGCCAGCAGACTGCGGGACACGAACACTGAAGCTTTCTTT. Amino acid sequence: CASRLRDTNTEAFF.